This TCR beta chain was captured in a study of T-cell reconstitution after alpha-beta-depleted transplantation in children. Unique molecular identifiers were incorporated during preparation of the TCRbeta library. TCRdb used MiXCR to reprocess the PCR reads, holding one entry per CDR3 protein. The sample gives some 290,000 distinct CDR3 sequences, 9.9% of which show up once; 10% is in the top ten. In this sample, this clonotype turned up many times. Trimming removed 5 bases from V and 0 bases from J, with 10 bases in between. This CDR3 is built from 14 residues. Germline assignment: CDR1 LNHDA and CDR2 SQIVND (reference sequence).

The rearrangement links TRBV19 to TRBJ1-1; a possible D gene is TRBD1 (5 bases). This TCR was recovered from a human donor who donated a stem cell graft to a child with SCID. Sequencing used PBMCs from the stem cell graft donor, obtained from the stem cell graft. Here the CDR3 DNA reads TGTGCCAGTAGTTTAAGGGGCATGAACACTGAAGCTTTCTTT. Amino acid sequence: CASSLRGMNTEAFF.